This TCR beta chain was profiled in a study of blood T cell repertoires in COVID-19. Looking at the study overall: In each case, the material was cDNA or gDNA derived from T cells, B-cell-depleted T cells, or PBMCs.

Participants were aged roughly 18 to 89 years from roughly 26 US areas. Participant-given clinical history determined each cohort assignment. CDR1 is SGHAT, CDR2 FQNNGV, per germline. Trimming at V came to 5 bases and at J to 6 bases, leaving 10 bases not matched to a gene. The CDR3 extends over 15 amino acids. Original handling: Amplification from reference gene primers served as the basis for estimated nucleated cell counts. Using immunoSEQ multiplex PCR, the repertoire was profiled, and TCRdb retains in-frame clones only, with some absent. V, J and clone size were drawn from that table, and D and trimming were deduced from the DNA. The data hold some 270,000 clones, with about 91% observed a single time.

Sequenced material: PBMCs or T cells enriched from blood (not recorded which). The gene calls are TRBV11-2 and TRBJ1-5, with TRBD1 identical over 7 bases. This TCR was recovered from a man aged 40-49 years who had been exposed to COVID-19. The CDR3 DNA is TGTGCCAGCAGCCCTGACGAAGGGGGCAGTCAGCCCCAGCATTTT. It encodes CASSPDEGGSQPQHF.